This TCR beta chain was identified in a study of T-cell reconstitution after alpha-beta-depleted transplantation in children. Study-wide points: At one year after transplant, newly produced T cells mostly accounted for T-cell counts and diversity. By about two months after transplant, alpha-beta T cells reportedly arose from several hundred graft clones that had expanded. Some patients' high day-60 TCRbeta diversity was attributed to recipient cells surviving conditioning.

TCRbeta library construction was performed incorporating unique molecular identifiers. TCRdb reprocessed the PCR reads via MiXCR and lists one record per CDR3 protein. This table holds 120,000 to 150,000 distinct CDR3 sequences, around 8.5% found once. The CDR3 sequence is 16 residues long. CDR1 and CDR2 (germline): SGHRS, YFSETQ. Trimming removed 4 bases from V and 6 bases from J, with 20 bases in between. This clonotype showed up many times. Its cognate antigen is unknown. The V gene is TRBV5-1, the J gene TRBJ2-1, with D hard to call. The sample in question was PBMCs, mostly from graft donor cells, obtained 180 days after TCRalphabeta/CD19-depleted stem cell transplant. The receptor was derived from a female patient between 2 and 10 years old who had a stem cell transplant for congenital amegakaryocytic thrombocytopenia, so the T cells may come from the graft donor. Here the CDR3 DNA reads TGCGCCAGCAGCAGCTCCGGGCCAAACTGGGGCAATGAGCAGTTCTTC. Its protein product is CASSSSGPNWGNEQFF.